This T cell receptor (beta chain) was identified during a study of blood T cells in healthy people across ages (dated by TCRdb to 2013 to 2016). About the full investigation: In model experiments, template switching captured about one uniquely barcoded TCR beta cDNA molecule for every two T cells. Age-related changes in TCR beta repertoire diversity were measured in the study by deep sequencing normalized with unique cDNA molecular identifiers. Four age groups were formed from the donors: young (average 16 years), middle-aged (around 41), aged (approximately 60) and long-lived (about 80). To avoid experimental bias, donors of different ages were spread randomly across the sequencing lanes. Two additional independent replicas of 1 million unique cDNA reads from the same blood draw were analyzed for two donors (one aged 18 to 30 and one aged 80 or older).

Findings and caveats that apply to the study as a whole: The long-lived group showed more naive CD4+ T cells, fewer expanded clones and increased TCR diversity than the aged group, suggesting age selection. Observed TCR beta diversity per million T cells fell roughly linearly with age, and a significant reduction was already apparent by age around 39. There was a strong correlation between observed TCR beta diversity and the percentage of naive T cells measured by flow cytometry. Because donor CMV infection status was unknown, age-related changes in expanded clonotypes were potentially confounded. Estimates of total diversity based on one million sequenced T cells were regarded as lower bounds and as underestimates. Conclusive comparison of naive and antigen-experienced compartments was prevented by the profiling of bulk unsorted PBMCs.

About this clonotype itself: Its antigen is currently not known. The CDR3 does not close with the conserved phenylalanine or tryptophan, likely indicating a read error.

Systemically healthy Caucasian individuals from Russia, roughly 40 in total and aged about 6 to 95 years, were included as donors. Each donor gave 9 to 10 milliliters of peripheral blood, collected into EDTA-treated Vacutainer tubes. Ficoll-Paque density-gradient centrifugation was used to isolate PBMCs, with at least 6.5 million per sample. Total RNA, at least 6 micrograms per sample, was extracted from PBMCs with Trizol reagent. For every donor, an aliquot of PBMCs went through flow cytometry to measure the percentages of naive CD45RAhigh/CD27high T cells. Libraries were constructed by 5' RACE. TCRdb names Illumina HiSeq 2500 as the instrument used. A second PCR of roughly 6 to 12 cycles was performed with a sample-barcoded 5' primer and a J-beta primer mix. A unique molecular identifier was introduced onto each TCR beta cDNA molecule by a template-switch 5' adaptor carrying 12 random nucleotides. Each sample yielded at least 2.5 million CDR3-containing paired-end reads. First-strand cDNA synthesis was performed from all RNA using the Mint cDNA synthesis kit, with priming by a TRBC-specific oligonucleotide. All cDNA was treated with uracil-DNA glycosylase and then went through a first 18-cycle PCR with the universal primers M1SS and BC2_uni_R. In the paper's pipeline: For normalization, 1 million high-quality reads, each with a distinct molecular identifier, were randomly selected from each sample. Instead of being binned into consensus sequences, reads with shared molecular identifiers were discarded. MiTCR, run with a Q25 quality threshold and the strictest error-elimination algorithm, handled CDR3 identification, clonotype clustering and error correction. A nonparametric unseen species model with Euler transformation was used to estimate lower-bound total TCR beta diversity. TCRdb passed the public sequencing reads through fastp at Q25 and MiXCR, retaining productive beta sequences. Rows are combined by CDR3 protein, so each entry shows the most common genes and DNA. The V and J calls were not made by the authors but by TCRdb's processing. The sample yields approximately 290,000 distinct CDR3 sequences; around 27% were counted once. Together, the top ten hold approximately 28% of the sample.

The CDR3 contains 17 residues when both ends are counted. The CDR3 DNA has 51 bases and is translated from base 1. V is trimmed back by 5 bases and J by 2 bases, and the junction contains 13 bases that no gene match accounts for. This receptor was taken from a woman in her 70s in good health. The chain is encoded by TRBV12-3 or TRBV12-4 joined to TRBJ2-3, and TRBD2 aligns with 7 junction nucleotides. The sample comprised blood. At the DNA level, the sequence is TGTGCCAGCAGTCCTATCGGGTGGGAGGGCTTCACAGATACGCAGTATCTT. Translated, it gives CASSPIGWEGFTDTQYL.